The clone carrying this T cell receptor (beta chain) was recorded a few times. Its antigen is unknown. The data originate from a study of CD8 T cells in ankylosing spondylitis. General study results and limits: Apparently characteristic of ankylosing spondylitis blood was a TCR beta motif (eight highly homologous variants).

Quantitative 5'-RACE with molecular barcodes produced the TCR beta libraries. From the 5' RACE reads, TCRdb called clonotypes with MiXCR, one entry per CDR3 protein. The sample holds 700,000 or so distinct CDR3 sequences; around 17% are singletons and the top ten take 19%. This CDR3 spans 16 amino acids. V lost 5 bases and J lost 2, with 19 bases in between. Germline V gene lookup returns CDR1 MNHEY and CDR2 SVGEGT. This rearrangement joins TRBV6-2 or TRBV6-3 to TRBJ2-7; maybe TRBD2 (6 bases). Sequenced input: blood, either unsorted or a sorted T cell fraction (not recorded which). The sequence derives from a male donor with ankylosing spondylitis. The CDR3, as DNA: TGTGCCAGCAGTGCACGTTGGGGAGGCTATACCTACGAGCAGTACTTC. Residues: CASSARWGGYTYEQYF.